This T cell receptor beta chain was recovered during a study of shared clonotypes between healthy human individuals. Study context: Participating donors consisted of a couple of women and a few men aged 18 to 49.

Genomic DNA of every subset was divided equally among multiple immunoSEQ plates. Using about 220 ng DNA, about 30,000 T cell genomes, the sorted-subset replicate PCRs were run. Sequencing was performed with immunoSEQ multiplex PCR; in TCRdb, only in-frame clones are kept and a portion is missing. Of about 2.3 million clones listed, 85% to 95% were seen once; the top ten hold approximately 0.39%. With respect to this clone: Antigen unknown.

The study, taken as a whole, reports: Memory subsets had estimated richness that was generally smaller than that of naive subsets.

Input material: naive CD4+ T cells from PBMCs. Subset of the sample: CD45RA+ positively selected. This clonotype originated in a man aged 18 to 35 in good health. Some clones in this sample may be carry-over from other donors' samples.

CDR3 DNA: TGTGCCTGGAGCCTCCCGGGACTAGGAGCCTACGAGCAGTACTTC. Protein product: CAWSLPGLGAYEQYF. The chain recombines TRBV30 with TRBJ2-7; 8 bases agree with TRBD2. V gave up 3 bases and J gave up 2 bases; unmatched junction bases: 9. The CDR3 is 15 residues long. Germline assignment: CDR1 GTSNPN and CDR2 SVGIG (reference sequence).